This T cell receptor (beta chain) appears in the sequencing data of a study of cytomegalovirus exposure and HLA in healthy donors. Study-wide context: The 100 million to 140 million unique TCR beta sequences, from around 200 million T cells, were found by an earlier analysis. When over 300 donors were genotyped, about 80% of them were found to fall in the Caucasian-associated ancestry cluster. Study-level results: Under in vitro conditions, three CMV-associated chains were confirmed as specific for CMV antigens. In a later analysis, donors in an Asian-associated ancestry cluster reportedly had fewer N-insertions in productive TCRs than the cohort mean.

To note about this clone: Its antigen is unknown.

PCR primers comprised 60 Vbeta and 13 Jbeta primers. The data were produced by immunoSEQ multiplex PCR, yet TCRdb's version contains in-frame clones alone and is incomplete. This table holds 150,000 to 160,000 clones, 60% to 85% found once. Germline lookup yields CDR1 LGHNA and CDR2 YNFKEQ. Trimming took off 1 base at V and 5 bases at J, with 17 bases between the two ends. The CDR3 runs to 17 residues. The genes are TRBV4-2 and TRBJ1-4; tentatively, D is TRBD1 (6 bases). The sample taken for sequencing was PBMCs. The clonotype originates from a woman aged 40 to 49 in good health and CMV-seronegative. CDR3 sequence (DNA): TGTGCCAGCAGCCAAGGGGGAACGGGGGGGCCGAATGAAAAACTGTTTTTT. Translation: CASSQGGTGGPNEKLFF.